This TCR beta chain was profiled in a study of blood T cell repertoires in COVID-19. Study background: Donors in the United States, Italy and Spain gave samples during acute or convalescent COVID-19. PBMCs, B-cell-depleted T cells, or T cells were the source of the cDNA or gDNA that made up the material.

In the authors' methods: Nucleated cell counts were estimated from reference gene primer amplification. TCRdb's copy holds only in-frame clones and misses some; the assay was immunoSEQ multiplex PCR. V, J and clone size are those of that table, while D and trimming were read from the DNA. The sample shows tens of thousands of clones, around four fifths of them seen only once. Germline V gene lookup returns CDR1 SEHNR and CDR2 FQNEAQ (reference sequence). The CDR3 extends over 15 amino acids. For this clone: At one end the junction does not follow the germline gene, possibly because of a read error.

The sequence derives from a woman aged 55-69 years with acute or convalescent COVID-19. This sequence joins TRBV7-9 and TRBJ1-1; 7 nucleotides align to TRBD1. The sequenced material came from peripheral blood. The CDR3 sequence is CASMRGLYGNTEAFF. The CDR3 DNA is TGTGCGAGCATGAGGGGGCTATATGGGAACACTGAAGCTTTCTTT.